A single sample gave rise to the 22 T cell receptor beta chains below, sequenced in a study of shared clonotypes between healthy human individuals. Assay used: immunoSEQ multiplex PCR; TCRdb lists only in-frame clones, some missing. The sample contains hundreds of thousands of clones, about 80% of which appear only once. Sequenced: memory CD4+ T cells sorted from blood. Subset in this sample: CD45RA-negative fraction. The receptor source for this set is a woman in her 30s in good health.

This chain joins TRBV28 and TRBJ2-7; 9 bases align to TRBD2. The V segment lost 4 bases and the J segment 1 base; nucleotides outside the gene matches: 11. CDR3 size: 17 residues. Germline V gene data show CDR1 as MDHEN and CDR2 as SYDVKM. Written as DNA, the CDR3 is TGTGCCAGCAGTTCCCTACTAGCGGGCCTAAAGTCCTACGAGCAGTACTTC. Its translation is CASSSLLAGLKSYEQYF. Together with reference TRBV28 and TRBJ2-7, the CDR3 gives the full variable domain: DVKVTQSSRYLVKRTGEKVFLECVQDMDHENMFWYRQDPGLGLRLIYFSYDVKMKEKGDIPEGYSVSREKKERFSLILESASTNQTSMYLCASSSLLAGLKSYEQYFGPGTRLTVT.

As DNA, the CDR3 is TGTGCCATCAGTGATTATGGCACTGAAGCTTTCTTT. This gives the protein CAISDYGTEAFF. The gene calls are TRBV10-3 and TRBJ1-1; no reliable D call. This CDR3 has 12 amino acids. CDR1 ENHRY and CDR2 SYGVKD come from the germline V gene. Trimming took 3 bases from V and 4 from J, leaving 6 bases between them.

This clone was seen more than once but under ten times. V and J are TRBV6-5 and TRBJ1-2; D is possibly TRBD1 (5 bases). Germline assignment: CDR1 MNHEY and CDR2 SVGAGI. The CDR3 is 16 residues long. With 0 bases removed from V and 2 bases from J, the gap between germline ends came to 13 bases. The CDR3 DNA is TGTGCCAGCAGTTACTCGTTGGCAGGGTCGAACTATGGCTACACCTTC. This gives the protein CASSYSLAGSNYGYTF.

This chain joins TRBV10-1 and TRBJ2-1, with D possibly being TRBD1 or TRBD2 (5 bases each). Deletions cut 5 bases from V and 8 bases from J, with 13 bases between. Germline V CDR1 and CDR2: WNHNN, SYGVQD (reference sequence). This CDR3 region has 13 residues. Here the CDR3 DNA reads TGCGCCAGCAGTCGGGGCTTTCGGGATGAGCAGTTCTTC. Protein sequence: CASSRGFRDEQFF.

The chain recombines TRBV28 with TRBJ1-5; D unresolved. CDR1 is MDHEN and CDR2 is SYDVKM in the germline V gene. Trimming removed 2 bases at V and 0 bases at J, with 11 bases between. This CDR3 has 16 residues. The CDR3 DNA reads TGTGCCAGCAGTTTAAGCAGGACTTATAGCAATCAGCCCCAGCATTTT. It specifies CASSLSRTYSNQPQHF.

The chain has TRBV5-1 and TRBJ2-3; 7 nucleotides align to TRBD1. The CDR3 runs 16 residues. In germline, CDR1 is SGHRS, CDR2 YFSETQ. V lost 4 bases and J lost 7; bases outside the gene matches: 15. This CDR3 is CASSRDREIQMNTQYF. The CDR3 bases are TGCGCCAGCAGCAGGGACAGAGAAATACAAATGAATACGCAGTATTTT.

This clone has a single count. The gene calls are TRBV7-8 and TRBJ1-4; TRBD1 agrees at 10 bases. Germline CDR1 and CDR2: SGHVS and FQNEAQ. Losses at the gene ends were 5 bases for V and 2 bases for J; bases not matched to a gene: 5. This CDR3 has 16 amino acids. In nucleotides, the CDR3 is TGTGCCAGCAGCCCCGGGACAGGGGCGACTAATGAAAAACTGTTTTTT. Its protein product is CASSPGTGATNEKLFF.

This clone was found many times. The V gene is TRBV19, the J gene TRBJ2-7; the D is unclear. CDR3 length equals 15 residues. Per the germline V gene, CDR1 is LNHDA and CDR2 is SQIVND (reference sequence). V shed 1 base and J shed 4 bases, with 14 bases lying between them. This CDR3 is CASSIGSENPYEQYF. CDR3 in DNA: TGTGCCAGTAGTATAGGATCGGAGAATCCGTACGAGCAGTACTTC.

This sequence joins TRBV7-8 and TRBJ2-7, with 10 nucleotides matching TRBD2. V gave up 2 bases and J gave up 6 bases; unmatched junction bases: 10. Germline V CDR1 and CDR2: SGHVS, FQNEAQ. The CDR3 runs 16 residues. CDR3 DNA: TGTGCCAGCAGCTTAATGAGGCTAGCGGGAGTGGGCGAGCAGTACTTC. Translation: CASSLMRLAGVGEQYF.

The chain has TRBV4-1 and TRBJ2-5, with D perhaps TRBD2 (6 bases). V was cut by 2 bases and J by 5 bases, with 9 bases left in between. Germline lookup yields CDR1 MGHRA and CDR2 YSYEKL. The CDR3 is 13 residues long. The CDR3 sequence: CASSQSGGETQYF. The CDR3 DNA is TGCGCCAGCAGCCAAAGTGGGGGGGAGACCCAGTACTTC.

J is TRBJ2-4 and V is TRBV5-7, with TRBD1 matching 9 bases. TRBV5-7 is an ORF for which the function is uncertain. J lost 5 bases, V lost 4 bases, and 19 bases had no gene match. The length of the CDR3 is 19 residues. DNA of the CDR3: TGTGCCAGCAGCGCACCGGGACAGGGTATAAACTATAGCCAAAACATTCAGTACTTC. Amino acids: CASSAPGQGINYSQNIQYF.

The gene calls are TRBV19 and TRBJ1-5; D remains unclear. The CDR3 consists of 14 residues. V lost 5 bases and J 4 bases, leaving 12 bases between the germline ends. Germline CDR1 is LNHDA and CDR2 is SQIVND (reference sequence). DNA of the CDR3: TGTGCCAGTAGTCCCCTCAGGATAAATCAGCCCCAGCATTTT. This translates into CASSPLRINQPQHF.

The V and J genes are TRBV27 and TRBJ1-5, with D possibly matching TRBD1 (6 bases). The CDR3 loop spans 16 amino acids. The germline CDR1 and CDR2 sequences are MNHEY and SMNVEV (reference sequence). Trimming took 5 bases from V and 3 from J, leaving 17 bases between them. CDR3 protein: CASSPRGGGVNQPQHF. The CDR3 region has the DNA TGTGCCAGCAGTCCACGGGGAGGGGGTGTCAATCAGCCCCAGCATTTT.

The CDR3 DNA follows: TGTGCCAGCCGGGAGGGAGCGTACAATGAGCAGTTCTTC. Residues: CASREGAYNEQFF. J is TRBJ2-1 and V is TRBV6-5; 8 bases are a match to TRBD2. Germline loops: CDR1 MNHEY, CDR2 SVGAGI. The CDR3 spans 13 residues. J was trimmed by 4 bases and V by 8 bases; bases with no gene match: 4.

The chain recombines TRBV28 with TRBJ2-7, with D maybe TRBD2 (6 bases). The germline V gene has CDR1 MDHEN and CDR2 SYDVKM. This CDR3 has 14 residues. Trimming cost V 7 bases and J 5 bases, with 18 bases left between them. The CDR3 sequence is CASIYSFGGNEQYF. For the CDR3, the DNA is TGTGCCAGCATTTACTCGTTCGGAGGGAACGAGCAGTACTTC.

The chain employs TRBV7-9 and TRBJ2-5; 12 nucleotides align to TRBD2. CDR1 is SEHNR, CDR2 FQNEAQ, per germline (reference sequence). With 5 bases clipped from V and 5 bases from J, the junction kept 6 bases outside the gene matches. The CDR3 consists of 15 residues. The CDR3 nucleotides are TGTGCCAGCAGCGTGACTAGCGGGAGTGAGGAGACCCAGTACTTC. As protein: CASSVTSGSEETQYF.

The V call is TRBV2, the J call TRBJ2-7, with TRBD2 matching 7 bases. The CDR3 length is 14 residues. Per the germline V gene, CDR1 is SNHLY and CDR2 is FYNNEI. V trimming: 4 bases; J trimming: 2 bases; junction bases outside the gene matches: 5. The CDR3 is CASSGSSGPYEQYF. CDR3 DNA: TGTGCCAGCAGTGGCTCTAGCGGACCCTACGAGCAGTACTTC.

This clone is a singleton in its sample. The V gene is TRBV2, the J gene TRBJ1-2, with D maybe TRBD1 (5 bases). Germline CDR1 and CDR2: SNHLY and FYNNEI. Trimming removed 3 bases from V and 8 bases from J, with 19 bases in between. This CDR3 has 15 residues. The CDR3 coding sequence is TGTGCCAGCAGTGAGGTTCGTGGCGGGGCCCGGGGCTACACCTTC. Encoded protein: CASSEVRGGARGYTF.

The chain links TRBV6-4 to TRBJ2-7; D remains unclear. Per the germline V gene, CDR1 is MRHNA and CDR2 is SNTAGT. This CDR3 region has 14 residues. Trimming took 5 bases from V and 8 from J, leaving 19 bases between them. The CDR3 DNA reads as TGTGCCAGCAGTATATCTCCGTCGCTTCGTAAGCAGTACTTC. It translates to CASSISPSLRKQYF.

This rearrangement joins TRBV7-9 to TRBJ2-3; D is uncertain. Trimming shortened V by 2 bases and J by 1 base, and 7 bases separated the two germline ends. There are 14 residues in the CDR3. Looked up from germline, CDR1 is SEHNR and CDR2 is FQNEAQ (reference sequence). The CDR3 is CASSLSGRTDTQYF. In nucleotides, the CDR3 is TGTGCCAGCAGCTTAAGTGGGCGCACAGATACGCAGTATTTT.

The chain uses TRBV15 and TRBJ1-5, with D perhaps matching TRBD1 (5 bases). Germline CDR1 and CDR2: LNHNV and YYDKDF (reference sequence). V lost 1 base to trimming and J lost 3 bases, with 7 bases between them. The CDR3 runs 14 residues. CDR3 protein: CATSRGGFNQPQHF. The CDR3 DNA reads TGTGCCACCAGCAGAGGGGGCTTCAATCAGCCCCAGCATTTT.

This chain links TRBV5-1 with TRBJ1-5; D not resolved. There are 11 residues in the CDR3. V was pared by 4 bases and J by 6 bases, with 5 bases between. Germline CDR1 is SGHRS and CDR2 is YFSETQ. The CDR3 spells CASSPPQPQHF. DNA of the CDR3: TGCGCCAGCAGCCCGCCTCAGCCCCAGCATTTT.